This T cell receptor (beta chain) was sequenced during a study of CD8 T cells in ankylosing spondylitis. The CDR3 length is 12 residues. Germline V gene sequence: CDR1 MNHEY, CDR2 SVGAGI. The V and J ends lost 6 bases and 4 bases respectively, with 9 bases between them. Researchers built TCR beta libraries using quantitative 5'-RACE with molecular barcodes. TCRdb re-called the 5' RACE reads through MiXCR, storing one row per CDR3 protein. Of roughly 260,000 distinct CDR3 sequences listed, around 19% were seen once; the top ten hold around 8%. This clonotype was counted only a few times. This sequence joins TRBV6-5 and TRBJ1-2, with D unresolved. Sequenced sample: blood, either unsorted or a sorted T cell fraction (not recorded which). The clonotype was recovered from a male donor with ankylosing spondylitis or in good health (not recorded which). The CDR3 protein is CASRRAPYGYTF. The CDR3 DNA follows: TGTGCCAGCAGGAGGGCCCCCTATGGCTACACCTTC.